This T cell receptor beta chain was recovered during a study of human T cells and chemical hapten exposure. This clonotype was counted at least ten times. The CDR3 extends over 13 amino acids. Per germline, CDR1 SGHRS and CDR2 YFSETQ. V gave up 4 bases and J gave up 8 bases, with 13 bases separating them. TCRdb reprocessed the RACE reads with MiXCR, giving one entry per CDR3 protein. This table holds approximately 370,000 distinct CDR3 sequences, 4.5% to 5.5% found once. Time point here: pre-sensitization, week 0. Treatment indicated: therapeutic diphenylcyclopropenone sensitization with weekly scalp DPC.

The input for sequencing was whole blood, taken in connection with sensitization to the hapten diphenylcyclopropenone (DPC). The clonotype comes from a woman aged 18-35 years with alopecia areata. Some clones in this sample may be carry-over from other donors' samples. The chain employs TRBV5-1 and TRBJ2-1, with D possibly called TRBD1 or TRBD2 (6 bases each). CDR3 in DNA: TGCGCCAGCAGCCCACGGGGGCCGGATGAGCAGTTCTTC. It translates to CASSPRGPDEQFF.